The 15 T cell receptor beta chains listed next were all sequenced from one sample in a study of CD8 T cells in Susac syndrome. Random-hexamer reverse transcription was applied to roughly 0.5 to 1 ug RNA. MiXCR, run by TCRdb on the immunoSEQ multiplex PCR reads, gives a single entry per CDR3 protein. The profile shows tens of thousands of distinct CDR3 sequences, around 90% of them singletons. Sequencing was done on a sample of CD8+ T cells from PBMCs. The receptors originated from a human donor in good health.

The chain carries TRBV7-9 and TRBJ2-1, with 9 bases matching TRBD1. The trim removed 5 bases at V and 2 bases at J, leaving 4 bases unmatched. The CDR3 extends over 15 amino acids. Germline V lookup: CDR1 SEHNR, CDR2 FQNEAQ (reference sequence). The CDR3, as DNA: TGTGCCAGCAGCCGCCGGGACAGGGCCTACAATGAGCAGTTCTTC. Protein: CASSRRDRAYNEQFF.

This clonotype has a single count. The chain uses TRBV28 and TRBJ2-1; TRBD1 matches 7 bases. V shed 4 bases and J 9 bases; nucleotides not matched to a gene: 9. The CDR3 spans 14 residues. Germline CDR1 MDHEN, CDR2 SYDVKM. The CDR3 reads CASSWSDRDSEQFF. In DNA form, the CDR3 reads TGTGCCAGCAGTTGGAGCGACAGGGACAGTGAGCAGTTCTTC.

This rearrangement joins TRBV20-1 to TRBJ2-3, with a weak D call TRBD1 (5 bases). The ends were cut back, 4 bases at V and 6 bases at J, with 17 bases in the middle. Germline-derived CDR1 and CDR2 are DFQATT and SNEGSKA (reference sequence). This CDR3 has 14 amino acids. DNA of the CDR3: TGCAGTGCTACCTCTGACAGTATGTGGGATACGCAGTATTTT. Encoded protein: CSATSDSMWDTQYF.

The rearrangement joins TRBV6-6 to TRBJ2-5; TRBD1 agrees at 9 bases. V was pared by 7 bases and J by 4 bases, with 10 bases of the junction left unmatched. Per the germline V gene, CDR1 is MNHNY and CDR2 is SVGAGI (reference sequence). There are 15 residues in the CDR3. DNA for the CDR3: TGTGCCAGCAACCCGGGACAGGGAGGGACAGAGACCCAGTACTTC. Translating it yields CASNPGQGGTETQYF.

The CDR3: CSATIRDRVYEQYF. In DNA form, the CDR3 reads TGCAGTGCTACGATCCGGGACAGGGTCTACGAGCAGTACTTC. The chain links TRBV20-1 to TRBJ2-7; 9 nucleotides align to TRBD1. V shed 4 bases, J shed 3 bases, and the junction held 7 bases outside the gene matches. The CDR3 sequence is 14 residues long. Per the germline V gene, CDR1 is DFQATT and CDR2 is SNEGSKA (reference sequence).

This chain links TRBV7-2 with TRBJ2-3; TRBD2 aligns across 11 bases. The CDR3 runs 16 residues. The germline V gene encodes CDR1 SGHTA and CDR2 FQGNSA. V lost 3 bases, J lost 6 bases, and 8 bases stayed unmatched. The CDR3 region has the DNA TGTGCCAGCAGCTTTAGCGGGGGGGCGTTGGTGGATACGCAGTATTTT. This encodes CASSFSGGALVDTQYF.

V gene TRBV28 combines with J gene TRBJ2-1; D may be TRBD1 (6 bases). This CDR3 has 15 residues. V dropped 5 bases and J dropped 4 bases, with 15 bases sitting between them. Per germline, CDR1 MDHEN and CDR2 SYDVKM. CDR3: CASSNPRTDYNEQFF. As DNA, the CDR3 is TGTGCCAGCAGTAACCCCCGGACAGATTACAATGAGCAGTTCTTC.

This chain uses TRBV19 with TRBJ1-4, with D possibly TRBD1 on 6 matching bases. The CDR3 runs to 16 residues. Germline V gene lookup returns CDR1 LNHDA and CDR2 SQIVND (reference sequence). The ends were cut back, 5 bases at V and 7 bases at J, with 20 bases in the middle. In DNA form, the CDR3 reads TGTGCCAGTAGTCCCGTGGGGGGGGCTGGAGGTGAAAAACTGTTTTTT. Its translation: CASSPVGGAGGEKLFF.

The chain uses TRBV27 and TRBJ2-1; D is uncertain. The V gene's germline CDR1 is MNHEY and CDR2 SMNVEV (reference sequence). The germline V and J ends were trimmed by 0 bases and 7 bases, with 7 bases remaining between them. This CDR3 region has 13 residues. Here the CDR3 DNA reads TGTGCCAGCAGTTTATCTACTGGAAATGAGCAGTTCTTC. Its translation is CASSLSTGNEQFF.

This CDR3 reads CATSRVYAFLISTDTQYF. Here the CDR3 DNA reads TGTGCCACCAGCAGAGTCTACGCTTTCCTGATCAGCACAGATACGCAGTATTTT. This chain joins TRBV15 and TRBJ2-3; the D is unclear. V was clipped by 1 base and J by 0 bases, with 17 bases between them. CDR3 length: 18 amino acids. Germline lookup yields CDR1 LNHNV and CDR2 YYDKDF (reference sequence).

This chain joins TRBV5-5 and TRBJ2-1; 8 bases fit TRBD2. The length of the CDR3 is 18 residues. J gave up 4 bases and V 0 bases, and 12 bases lay outside the gene matches. CDR1 is SGHKS and CDR2 is YYEKEE in the germline V gene (reference sequence). In DNA form, the CDR3 reads TGTGCCAGCAGCTTGGTTGAGGGCGGGGGGACACATTACAATGAGCAGTTCTTC. This sequence encodes CASSLVEGGGTHYNEQFF.

The chain is built from TRBV10-2 and TRBJ2-4, with D possibly being TRBD1 or TRBD2 (5 bases each). Germline V gives CDR1 WSHSY, CDR2 SAAADI. With 3 bases removed from V and 1 base from J, the gap between germline ends came to 10 bases. CDR3 length equals 15 residues. This CDR3 is CASSDDWGAKNIQYF. The DNA of the CDR3 is TGCGCCAGCAGTGATGATTGGGGGGCCAAAAACATTCAGTACTTC.

This chain links TRBV5-5 with TRBJ2-7; D unresolved. V lost 0 bases, J lost 3 bases, and 13 bases lay in between. This CDR3 contains 15 residues. Germline V CDR1 and CDR2: SGHKS, YYEKEE (reference sequence). The CDR3 spells CASSLVLTDDYEQYF. DNA for the CDR3: TGTGCCAGCAGCTTGGTGCTGACGGACGACTACGAGCAGTACTTC.

The rearrangement links TRBV10-3 to TRBJ2-7, with a weak D call TRBD2 (6 bases). Germline CDR1 and CDR2: ENHRY and SYGVKD. V gave up 10 bases and J gave up 1 base, with 14 bases separating them. This CDR3 has 13 residues. The CDR3 bases are TGTGCCAGCACCGGGACTGTGTCCTACGAGCAGTACTTC. As protein: CASTGTVSYEQYF.

V is TRBV10-3 and J is TRBJ2-3; no firm D call. The CDR3 is made up of 14 amino acids. V lost 4 bases and J 2 bases, leaving 10 bases between the germline ends. Germline CDR1 reads ENHRY; CDR2 reads SYGVKD. The CDR3 protein is CAISAVDSTDTQYF. CDR3 sequence (DNA): TGTGCCATCAGTGCGGTGGATTCCACAGATACGCAGTATTTT.